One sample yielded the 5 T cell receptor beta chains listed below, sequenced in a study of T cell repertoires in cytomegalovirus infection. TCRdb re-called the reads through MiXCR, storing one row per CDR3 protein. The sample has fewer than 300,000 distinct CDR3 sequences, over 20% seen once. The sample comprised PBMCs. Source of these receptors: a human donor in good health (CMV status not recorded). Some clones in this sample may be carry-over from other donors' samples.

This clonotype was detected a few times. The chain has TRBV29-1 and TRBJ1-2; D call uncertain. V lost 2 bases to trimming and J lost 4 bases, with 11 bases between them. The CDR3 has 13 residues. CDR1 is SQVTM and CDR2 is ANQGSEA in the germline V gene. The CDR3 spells CSVERVDLYGYTF. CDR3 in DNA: TGCAGCGTTGAACGTGTGGATCTCTATGGCTACACCTTC.

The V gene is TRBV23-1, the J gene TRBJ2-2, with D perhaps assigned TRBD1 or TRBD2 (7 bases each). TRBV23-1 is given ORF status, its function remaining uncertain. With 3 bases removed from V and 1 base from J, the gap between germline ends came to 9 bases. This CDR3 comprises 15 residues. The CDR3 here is CASSHRGGNTGELFF. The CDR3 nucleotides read TGCGCCAGCAGTCACAGGGGGGGGAACACCGGGGAGCTGTTTTTT.

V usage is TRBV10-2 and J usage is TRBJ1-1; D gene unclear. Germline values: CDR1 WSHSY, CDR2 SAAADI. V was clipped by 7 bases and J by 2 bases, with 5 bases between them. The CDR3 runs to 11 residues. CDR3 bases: TGCGCCAGCACGGCAAACACTGAAGCTTTCTTT. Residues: CASTANTEAFF.

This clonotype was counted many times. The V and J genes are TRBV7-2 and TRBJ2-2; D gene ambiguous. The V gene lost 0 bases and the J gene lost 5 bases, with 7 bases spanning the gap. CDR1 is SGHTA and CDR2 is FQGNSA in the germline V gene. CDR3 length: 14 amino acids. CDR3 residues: CASSLARGTGELFF. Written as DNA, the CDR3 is TGTGCCAGCAGCTTAGCGCGTGGTACCGGGGAGCTGTTTTTT.

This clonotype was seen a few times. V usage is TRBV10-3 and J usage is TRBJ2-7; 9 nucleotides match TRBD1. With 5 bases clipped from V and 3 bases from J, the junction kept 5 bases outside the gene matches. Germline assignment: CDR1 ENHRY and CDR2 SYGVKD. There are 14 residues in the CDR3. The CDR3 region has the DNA TGTGCCATCAGTCCGGGACAGGGTATCTACGAGCAGTACTTC. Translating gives CAISPGQGIYEQYF.